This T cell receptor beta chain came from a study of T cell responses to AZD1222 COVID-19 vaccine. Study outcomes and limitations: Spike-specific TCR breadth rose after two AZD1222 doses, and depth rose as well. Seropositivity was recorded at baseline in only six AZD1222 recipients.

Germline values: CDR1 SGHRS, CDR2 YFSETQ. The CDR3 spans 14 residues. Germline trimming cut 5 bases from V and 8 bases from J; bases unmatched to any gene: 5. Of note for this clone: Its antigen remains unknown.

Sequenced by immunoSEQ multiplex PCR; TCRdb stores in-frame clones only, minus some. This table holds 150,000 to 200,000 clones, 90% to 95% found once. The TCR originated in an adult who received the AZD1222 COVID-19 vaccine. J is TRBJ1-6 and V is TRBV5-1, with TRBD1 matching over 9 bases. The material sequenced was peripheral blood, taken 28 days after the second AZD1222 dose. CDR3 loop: CASRRTGAYSPLHF. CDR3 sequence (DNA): TGCGCCAGCAGACGGACAGGGGCGTATTCACCCCTCCACTTT.